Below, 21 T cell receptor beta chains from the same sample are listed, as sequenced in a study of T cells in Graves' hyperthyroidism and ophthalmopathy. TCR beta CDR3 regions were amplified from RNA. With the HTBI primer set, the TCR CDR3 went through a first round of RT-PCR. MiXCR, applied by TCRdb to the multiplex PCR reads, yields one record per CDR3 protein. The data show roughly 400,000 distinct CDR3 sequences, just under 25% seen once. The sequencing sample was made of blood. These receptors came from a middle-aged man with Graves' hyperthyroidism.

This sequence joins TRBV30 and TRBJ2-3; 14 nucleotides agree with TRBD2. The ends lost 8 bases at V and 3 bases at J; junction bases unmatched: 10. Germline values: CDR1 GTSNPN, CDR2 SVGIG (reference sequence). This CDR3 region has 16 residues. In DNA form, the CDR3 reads TGTGCCATCGGACTAGCGGGAGGCGCATTGACAGATACGCAGTATTTT. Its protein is CAIGLAGGALTDTQYF.

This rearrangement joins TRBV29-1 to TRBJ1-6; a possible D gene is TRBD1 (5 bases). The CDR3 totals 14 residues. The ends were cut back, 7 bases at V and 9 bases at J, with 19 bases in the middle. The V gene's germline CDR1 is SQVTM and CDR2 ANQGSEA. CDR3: CSAQIGTGPSPLHF. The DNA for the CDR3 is TGCAGCGCCCAAATCGGGACCGGACCTTCACCCCTCCACTTT.

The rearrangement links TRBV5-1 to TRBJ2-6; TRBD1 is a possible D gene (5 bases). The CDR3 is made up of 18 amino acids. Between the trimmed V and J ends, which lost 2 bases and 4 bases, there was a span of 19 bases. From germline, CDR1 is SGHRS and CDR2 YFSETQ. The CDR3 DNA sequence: TGCGCCAGCAGCTTTAGGGGCCACTCCAGGGCGGGGGCCAACGTCCTGACTTTC. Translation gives CASSFRGHSRAGANVLTF.

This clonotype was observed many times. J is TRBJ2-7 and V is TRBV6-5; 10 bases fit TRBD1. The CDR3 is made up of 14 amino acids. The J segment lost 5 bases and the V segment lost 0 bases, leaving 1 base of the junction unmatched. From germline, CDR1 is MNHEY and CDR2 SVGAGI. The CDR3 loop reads CASSYSDRGNEQYF. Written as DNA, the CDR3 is TGTGCCAGCAGTTACTCGGACAGGGGGAACGAGCAGTACTTC.

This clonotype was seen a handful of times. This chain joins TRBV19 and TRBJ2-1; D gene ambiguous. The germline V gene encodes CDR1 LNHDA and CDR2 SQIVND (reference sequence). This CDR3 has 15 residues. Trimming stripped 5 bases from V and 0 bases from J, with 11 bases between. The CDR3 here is CASSALVISYNEQFF. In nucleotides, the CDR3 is TGTGCCAGTAGTGCCCTTGTTATCTCCTACAATGAGCAGTTCTTC.

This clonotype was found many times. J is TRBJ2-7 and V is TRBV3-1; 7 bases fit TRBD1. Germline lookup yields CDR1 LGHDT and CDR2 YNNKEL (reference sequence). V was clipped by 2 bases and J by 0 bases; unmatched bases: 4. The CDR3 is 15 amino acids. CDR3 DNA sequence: TGTGCCAGCAGCCAATATCGGGACAGCTCCTACGAGCAGTACTTC. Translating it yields CASSQYRDSSYEQYF.

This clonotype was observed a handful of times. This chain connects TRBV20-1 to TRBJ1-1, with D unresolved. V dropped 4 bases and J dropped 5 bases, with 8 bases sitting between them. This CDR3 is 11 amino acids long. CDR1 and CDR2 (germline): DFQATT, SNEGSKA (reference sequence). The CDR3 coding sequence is TGCAGTGCTACCACCCTAACTGAAGCTTTCTTT. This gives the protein CSATTLTEAFF.

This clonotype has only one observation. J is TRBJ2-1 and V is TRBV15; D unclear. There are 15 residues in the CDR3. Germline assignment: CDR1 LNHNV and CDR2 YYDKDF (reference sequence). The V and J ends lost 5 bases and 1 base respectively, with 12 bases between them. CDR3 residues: CATSGKHQSYNEQFF. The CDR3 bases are TGTGCCACCAGCGGAAAGCACCAGTCCTACAATGAGCAGTTCTTC.

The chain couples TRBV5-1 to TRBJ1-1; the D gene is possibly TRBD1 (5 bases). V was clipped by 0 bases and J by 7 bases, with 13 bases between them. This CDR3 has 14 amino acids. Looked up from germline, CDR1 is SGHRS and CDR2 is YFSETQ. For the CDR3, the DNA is TGCGCCAGCAGCTTGGAGGGCAGGGAGGATGAAGCTTTCTTT. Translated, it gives CASSLEGREDEAFF.

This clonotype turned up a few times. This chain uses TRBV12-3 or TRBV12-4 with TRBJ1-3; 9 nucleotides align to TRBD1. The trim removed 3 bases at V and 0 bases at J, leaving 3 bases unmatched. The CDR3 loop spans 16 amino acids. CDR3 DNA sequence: TGTGCCAGCAGTTTCGGGACAGGGTCCTCTGGAAACACCATATATTTT. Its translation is CASSFGTGSSGNTIYF.

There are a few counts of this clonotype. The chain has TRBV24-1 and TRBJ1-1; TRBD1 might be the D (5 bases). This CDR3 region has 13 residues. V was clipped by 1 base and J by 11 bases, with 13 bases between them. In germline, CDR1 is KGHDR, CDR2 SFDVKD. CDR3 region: CATSDFSGAGAFF. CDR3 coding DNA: TGTGCCACCAGTGATTTCTCCGGGGCGGGGGCTTTCTTT.

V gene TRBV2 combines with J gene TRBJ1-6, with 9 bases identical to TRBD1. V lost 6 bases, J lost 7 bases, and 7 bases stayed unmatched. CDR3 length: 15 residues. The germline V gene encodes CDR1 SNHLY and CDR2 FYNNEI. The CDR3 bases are TGTGCCAGCAGGCCTGGACAGGGGAGCAATTCACCCCTCCACTTT. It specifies CASRPGQGSNSPLHF.

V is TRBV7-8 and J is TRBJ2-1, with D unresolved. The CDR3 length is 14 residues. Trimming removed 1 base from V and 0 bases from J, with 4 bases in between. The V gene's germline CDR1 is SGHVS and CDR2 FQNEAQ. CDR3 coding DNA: TGTGCCAGCAGCTTAGAAGACTCCTACAATGAGCAGTTCTTC. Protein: CASSLEDSYNEQFF.

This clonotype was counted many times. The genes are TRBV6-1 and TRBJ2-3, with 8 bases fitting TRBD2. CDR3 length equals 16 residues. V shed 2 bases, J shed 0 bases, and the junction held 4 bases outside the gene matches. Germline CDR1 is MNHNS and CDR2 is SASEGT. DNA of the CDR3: TGTGCCAGCAGTGAATTAGCGGGAACTAGCACAGATACGCAGTATTTT. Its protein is CASSELAGTSTDTQYF.

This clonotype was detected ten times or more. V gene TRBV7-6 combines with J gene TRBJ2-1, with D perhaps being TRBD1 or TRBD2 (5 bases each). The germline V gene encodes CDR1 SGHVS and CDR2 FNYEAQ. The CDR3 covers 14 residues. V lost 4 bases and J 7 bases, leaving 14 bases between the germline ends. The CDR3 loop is CASSWDRNINEQFF. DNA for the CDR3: TGTGCCAGCAGCTGGGACCGAAATATAAATGAGCAGTTCTTC. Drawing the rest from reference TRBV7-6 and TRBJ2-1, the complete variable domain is GAGVSQSPRYKVTKRGQDVALRCDPISGHVSLYWYRQALGQGPEFLTYFNYEAQQDKSGLPNDRFSAERPEGSISTLTIQRTEQRDSAMYRCASSWDRNINEQFFGPGTRLTVL.

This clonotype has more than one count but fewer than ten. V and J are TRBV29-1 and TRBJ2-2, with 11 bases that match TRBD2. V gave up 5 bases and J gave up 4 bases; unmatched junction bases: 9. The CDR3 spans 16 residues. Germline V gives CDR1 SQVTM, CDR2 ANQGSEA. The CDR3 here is CSVRIAGGLSTGELFF. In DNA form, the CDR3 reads TGCAGCGTTCGTATAGCGGGAGGGCTTAGCACCGGGGAGCTGTTTTTT.

CDR3 DNA: TGCGCCAGCAGCGACGACGGCTCCTACGAGCAGTACTTC. It codes for CASSDDGSYEQYF. The rearrangement uses TRBV10-1 and TRBJ2-7; D unclear. The ends were cut back, 6 bases at V and 0 bases at J, with 9 bases in the middle. Germline loops: CDR1 WNHNN, CDR2 SYGVQD (reference sequence). The CDR3 loop spans 13 amino acids.

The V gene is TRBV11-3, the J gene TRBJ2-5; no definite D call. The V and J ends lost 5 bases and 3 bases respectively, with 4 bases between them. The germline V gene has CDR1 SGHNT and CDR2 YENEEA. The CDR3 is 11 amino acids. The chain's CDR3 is CASSQEETQYF. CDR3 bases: TGTGCCAGCAGCCAAGAAGAGACCCAGTACTTC.

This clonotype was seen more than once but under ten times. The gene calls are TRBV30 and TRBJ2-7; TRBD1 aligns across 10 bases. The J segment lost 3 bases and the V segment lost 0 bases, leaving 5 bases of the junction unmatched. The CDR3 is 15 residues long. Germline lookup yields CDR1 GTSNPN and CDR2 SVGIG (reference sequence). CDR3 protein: CAWSVGTGALYEQYF. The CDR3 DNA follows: TGTGCCTGGAGTGTCGGGACAGGGGCTCTCTACGAGCAGTACTTC.

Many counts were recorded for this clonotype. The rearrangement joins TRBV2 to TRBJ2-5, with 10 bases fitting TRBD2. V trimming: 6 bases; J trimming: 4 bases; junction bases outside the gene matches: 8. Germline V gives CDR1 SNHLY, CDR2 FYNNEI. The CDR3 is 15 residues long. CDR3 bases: TGTGCCAGCAGAGACAAAAGCGGGAGGGGAGAGACCCAGTACTTC. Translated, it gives CASRDKSGRGETQYF.

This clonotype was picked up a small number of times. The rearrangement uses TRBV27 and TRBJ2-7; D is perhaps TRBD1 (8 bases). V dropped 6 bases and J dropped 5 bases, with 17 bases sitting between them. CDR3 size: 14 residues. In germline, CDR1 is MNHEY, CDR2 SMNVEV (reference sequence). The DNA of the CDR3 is TGTGCCAGCAGCCGACAGGGGAGGGCCCACGAGCAGTACTTC. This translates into CASSRQGRAHEQYF.